This T cell receptor beta chain emerged from a study of early T cells in non-severe SARS-CoV-2 infection (TCRdb year 2021). Broadly, across the study: Because TCR sequencing relied on bulk RNA taken from unsorted whole blood, pairing of alpha and beta chains was not possible.

Library prep was done by 5' RACE. Sequencing relied on a NextSeq 500. The TCR library protocol attached unique molecular identifiers to individual cDNA molecules to correct for sequencing error and PCR bias. Sequencing covered both TCR alpha and beta chains, and within each sample the abundances of alpha and beta sequences were tightly co-correlated. In the original analysis: V gene, J gene and CDR3 annotation of TCR sequences was performed with Decombinator V4. Expanded TCRs were defined as changing significantly between any two time points under a Poisson model with p below 0.0001. TCR abundances were normalised to the total number of TCRs sequenced per sample and expressed as counts per million. MAIT TCRs were defined by TRAV1-2 paired with TRAJ12, TRAJ20 or TRAJ33, and iNKT TCRs by TRAV10 paired with TRAJ18. VDJdb, accessed 1 November 2021, was searched for CMV, EBV and SARS-CoV-2 annotated TCRs, with TCRs annotated for multiple antigens excluded. Using fastp at Q25 and MiXCR, TCRdb reprocessed the public reads and kept productive beta chains. A single entry per CDR3 protein holds the most common genes and DNA from its merged rows. The V and J calls were not made by the authors but by TCRdb's processing. Within this sample are roughly 110,000 distinct CDR3 sequences, with around 10% of them counted one time only. The leading ten clones occupy roughly 8% of the sample.

Overall study results and their limits: VDJdb matching was skewed toward anti-spike CD8 responses and likely underestimated virus-specific expansions, missing private and CD4 specificities.

The study was a case-control design nested within a healthcare worker cohort in London, UK, with weekly nasopharyngeal swab PCR tests and blood sampling. Healthcare workers were recruited between 23 and 31 March 2020, during the week of the UK lockdown, and were followed weekly for up to about 15 weeks. This clonotype was picked up a small number of times. What this receptor recognizes is not known. Qualities for individual bases were not recorded, and no much larger clone is one base off. V and J are truncated by 10 bases and 4 bases respectively, leaving an intervening sequence of 12 bases. In the germline V gene, CDR1 corresponds to WSHSY and CDR2 to SAAADI. From the cysteine up to the phenylalanine, the CDR3 has a length of 12 residues. Only the CDR3 portion is preserved as DNA: 36 bases, with reading frame beginning at the first base.

This TCR derives from an adult who was a healthcare worker with PCR-confirmed SARS-CoV-2 infection or an uninfected control (not recorded which). In this chain, TRBV10-2 is recombined with TRBJ2-3, with the D gene not clear enough to name. Sequenced sample: whole blood. Here is the DNA: TGCGCCATCCTTCCCCTGCCAGATACGCAGTATTTT. Translated, it reads CAILPLPDTQYF.